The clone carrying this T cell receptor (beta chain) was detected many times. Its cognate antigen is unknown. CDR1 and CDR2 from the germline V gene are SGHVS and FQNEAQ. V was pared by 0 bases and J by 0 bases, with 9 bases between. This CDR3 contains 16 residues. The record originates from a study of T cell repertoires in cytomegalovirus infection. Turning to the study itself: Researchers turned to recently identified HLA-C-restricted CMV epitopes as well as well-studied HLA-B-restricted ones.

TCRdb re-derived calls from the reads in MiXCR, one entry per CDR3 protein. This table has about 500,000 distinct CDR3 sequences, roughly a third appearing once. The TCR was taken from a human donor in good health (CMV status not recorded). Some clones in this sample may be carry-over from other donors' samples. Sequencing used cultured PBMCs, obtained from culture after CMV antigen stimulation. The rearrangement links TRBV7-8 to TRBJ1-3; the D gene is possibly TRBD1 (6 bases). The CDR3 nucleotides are TGTGCCAGCAGCTTAGCGCAGGGGTACTCTGGAAACACCATATATTTT. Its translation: CASSLAQGYSGNTIYF.